The 27 T cell receptor beta chains listed next were all sequenced from one sample in a study of cytomegalovirus exposure and HLA in healthy donors. The PCR employed 60 Vbeta primers together with 13 Jbeta primers. The data were produced by immunoSEQ multiplex PCR, yet TCRdb's version contains in-frame clones alone and is incomplete. The sample includes about 190,000 clones, about nine tenths of them seen just once. Sequencing was done on a sample of PBMCs. The receptors were sampled from a man younger than 40 in good health and CMV-seronegative.

This clone has a single count. The chain is built from TRBV7-9 and TRBJ1-1; D is unresolved. Trimming removed 4 bases from V and 10 bases from J, with 10 bases in between. Germline CDR1 reads SEHNR; CDR2 reads FQNEAQ (reference sequence). CDR3 length: 11 residues. In DNA form, the CDR3 reads TGTGCCAGCAGCTCAGCTCGGGGAGCTTTCTTT. Translating it yields CASSSARGAFF.

This clone has only a few counts. The V and J genes are TRBV7-2 and TRBJ2-3, with 10 bases matching TRBD2. This CDR3 is built from 15 residues. After removal of 5 bases from V and 1 base from J, the junction contained 3 bases not matched to a gene. CDR1 is SGHTA, CDR2 FQGNSA, per germline. This CDR3 reads CASSPSGGGTDTQYF. CDR3 DNA: TGTGCCAGCAGCCCTAGCGGGGGTGGCACAGATACGCAGTATTTT.

This CDR3 reads CASSFKARVADEAFF. CDR3 coding DNA: TGTGCCAGCAGCTTCAAAGCGCGGGTCGCAGACGAAGCTTTCTTT. The J gene is TRBJ1-1, the V gene TRBV11-2; D not certain. With 3 bases removed from V and 8 bases from J, the gap between germline ends came to 19 bases. The CDR3 sequence is 15 residues long. CDR1 is SGHAT and CDR2 is FQNNGV in the germline V gene. Filled out from reference TRBV11-2 and TRBJ1-1, the complete variable domain reads EAGVAQSPRYKIIEKRQSVAFWCNPISGHATLYWYQQILGQGPKLLIQFQNNGVVDDSQLPKDRFSAERLKGVDSTLKIQPAKLEDSAVYLCASSFKARVADEAFFGQGTRLTVV.

This clone has only a few counts. The chain employs TRBV4-3 and TRBJ1-2; perhaps TRBD1 as D (6 bases). Germline CDR1 is LGHNA and CDR2 is YSLEER. V was cut by 8 bases and J by 0 bases, with 7 bases left in between. The CDR3 is made up of 12 amino acids. The CDR3 DNA sequence: TGCGCCAGCCGGACAGCTAACTATGGCTACACCTTC. This codes for CASRTANYGYTF.

The CDR3 here is CASSLEGGPGNEQFF. In DNA, the CDR3 is TGTGCCAGCAGCTTAGAGGGAGGTCCGGGCAATGAGCAGTTCTTC. J is TRBJ2-1 and V is TRBV7-9, with a weak D call TRBD2 (6 bases). V lost 1 base, J lost 6 bases, and 13 bases lay in between. The CDR3 loop spans 15 amino acids. The germline V gene encodes CDR1 SEHNR and CDR2 FQNEAQ (reference sequence).

This clone was seen a few times. The chain is built from TRBV6-5 and TRBJ2-7; 8 bases agree with TRBD2. Germline V gene data show CDR1 as MNHEY and CDR2 as SVGAGI. The V and J ends lost 6 bases and 3 bases, in that order; junction bases with no gene match: 10. The CDR3 loop spans 15 amino acids. The CDR3 loop is CASSREGGLLYEQYF. The DNA for the CDR3 is TGTGCCAGCAGCCGGGAGGGGGGACTCCTCTACGAGCAGTACTTC.

V gene TRBV19 combines with J gene TRBJ2-4, with unresolved D. Germline V gene data show CDR1 as LNHDA and CDR2 as SQIVND (reference sequence). Trimming stripped 6 bases from V and 6 bases from J, with 6 bases between. This CDR3 contains 11 residues. The CDR3, as DNA: TGTGCCAGTAGACAGCTAAACATTCAGTACTTC. It specifies CASRQLNIQYF. Full variable domain (outside the CDR3, taken from reference TRBV19 and TRBJ2-4): DGGITQSPKYLFRKEGQNVTLSCEQNLNHDAMYWYRQDPGQGLRLIYYSQIVNDFQKGDIAEGYSVSREKKESFPLTVTSAQKNPTAFYLCASRQLNIQYFGAGTRLSVL.

The V and J genes are TRBV4-1 and TRBJ1-1; 7 positions agree with TRBD1. V lost 6 bases, J lost 1 base, and 5 bases stayed unmatched. The CDR3 runs 14 residues. In germline, CDR1 is MGHRA, CDR2 YSYEKL. CDR3 DNA sequence: TGCGCCAGCAGACCACAGGGGTCGAACACTGAAGCTTTCTTT. Translated: CASRPQGSNTEAFF.

The CDR3 DNA reads as TGTGCCAGCAGCCAAGATTCCTCCGGCTCCTACAATGAGCAGTTCTTC. Translated, it gives CASSQDSSGSYNEQFF. The chain has TRBV4-2 and TRBJ2-1, with D unresolved. The CDR3 has 16 residues. Trimming stripped 0 bases from V and 0 bases from J, with 9 bases between. Germline CDR1 reads LGHNA; CDR2 reads YNFKEQ.

V gene TRBV6-1 combines with J gene TRBJ2-7, with 11 bases lining up with TRBD2. Germline CDR1 reads MNHNS; CDR2 reads SASEGT. V gave up 8 bases and J gave up 1 base; unmatched junction bases: 7. The CDR3 extends over 15 amino acids. The CDR3 protein is CASAELAGESYEQYF. In nucleotides, the CDR3 is TGTGCCAGCGCCGAACTAGCGGGAGAGTCCTACGAGCAGTACTTC.

The chain employs TRBV28 and TRBJ2-7, with D maybe TRBD2 (6 bases). Germline CDR1 and CDR2: MDHEN and SYDVKM. The germline V and J ends were trimmed by 1 base and 4 bases, with 20 bases remaining between them. The CDR3 consists of 17 residues. DNA for the CDR3: TGTGCCAGCAGTTTATCATTTGGGGTAGCGGAGAAATACGAGCAGTACTTC. Its protein product is CASSLSFGVAEKYEQYF.

CDR3 sequence (DNA): TGTGCCAGCACCCTGGCTCGGGGTTTCACCGGGGAGCTGTTTTTT. Protein product: CASTLARGFTGELFF. This chain links TRBV5-5 with TRBJ2-2, with TRBD2 as a possible D gene (5 bases). V was shortened by 6 bases and J by 4 bases, with 16 bases between the two germline ends. CDR1 is SGHKS, CDR2 YYEKEE, per germline (reference sequence). This CDR3 spans 15 amino acids.

The chain couples TRBV27 to TRBJ2-2; 8 nucleotides agree with TRBD1. Germline V lookup: CDR1 MNHEY, CDR2 SMNVEV (reference sequence). Trimming at V came to 4 bases and at J to 0 bases, leaving 1 base not matched to a gene. The CDR3 length is 15 residues. The CDR3 sequence: CASSWDRSNTGELFF. For the CDR3, the DNA is TGTGCCAGCAGTTGGGACAGGTCGAACACCGGGGAGCTGTTTTTT.

V is TRBV5-6 and J is TRBJ2-5; D may be TRBD2 (6 bases). The germline V gene has CDR1 SGHDT and CDR2 YYEEEE. V lost 3 bases and J 7 bases, leaving 10 bases between the germline ends. The CDR3 covers 12 residues. Written as DNA, the CDR3 is TGTGCCAGCAGCTCCGGGGGTGGGACCCAGTACTTC. It codes for CASSSGGGTQYF.

The chain uses TRBV15 and TRBJ2-1; unclear D gene. This CDR3 comprises 15 residues. The ends were cut back, 2 bases at V and 0 bases at J, with 8 bases in the middle. CDR1 is LNHNV and CDR2 is YYDKDF in the germline V gene (reference sequence). The CDR3 nucleotides read TGTGCCACCAGCAGACCCACAGACTCCTACAATGAGCAGTTCTTC. This sequence encodes CATSRPTDSYNEQFF.

The genes are TRBV19 and TRBJ2-3; the match to TRBD2 covers 10 bases. Germline V lookup: CDR1 LNHDA, CDR2 SQIVND (reference sequence). V was clipped by 6 bases and J by 4 bases; unmatched bases: 13. The CDR3 spans 17 residues. In nucleotides, the CDR3 is TGTGCCAGTAGCCGCCCCCCTCTAGCGGGAGTGGCAGATACGCAGTATTTT. Amino acids: CASSRPPLAGVADTQYF.

The V and J genes are TRBV19 and TRBJ1-1, with 7 bases matching TRBD1. Germline CDR1 reads LNHDA; CDR2 reads SQIVND (reference sequence). V lost 6 bases and J lost 6; bases outside the gene matches: 10. The CDR3 extends over 14 amino acids. The CDR3 is CASREQGILAEAFF. For the CDR3, the DNA is TGTGCCAGTAGAGAACAGGGGATATTAGCTGAAGCTTTCTTT.

This chain joins TRBV18 and TRBJ1-6, with TRBD1 matching 8 bases. V dropped 4 bases and J dropped 6; count of bases not matched to a gene: 5. There are 15 residues in the CDR3. Germline V lookup: CDR1 KGHSH, CDR2 LQKENI. Written as DNA, the CDR3 is TGTGCCAGCTCACTAACCGGACAGGGTAATTCACCCCTCCACTTT. Translation gives CASSLTGQGNSPLHF.

The chain recombines TRBV4-1 with TRBJ1-2; 10 positions match TRBD1. Looked up from germline, CDR1 is MGHRA and CDR2 is YSYEKL. The CDR3 contains 18 residues. V was pared by 0 bases and J by 4 bases, with 11 bases of the junction left unmatched. CDR3 sequence reads: CASSQDIPGQGGLYGYTF. CDR3 nucleotide sequence: TGCGCCAGCAGCCAAGATATTCCCGGACAGGGGGGTCTCTATGGCTACACCTTC.

The CDR3 nucleotides read TGCAGCGTTGATCCGGTTAACACCGGGGAGCTGTTTTTT. This encodes CSVDPVNTGELFF. This chain uses TRBV29-1 with TRBJ2-2; D gene ambiguous. Germline CDR1 reads SQVTM; CDR2 reads ANQGSEA. The germline V and J ends were trimmed by 3 bases and 2 bases, with 7 bases remaining between them. The CDR3 consists of 13 residues.

The J gene is TRBJ2-1, the V gene TRBV28, with D possibly TRBD2 on 6 matching bases. Trimming cost V 6 bases and J 3 bases, with 12 bases left between them. CDR1 and CDR2 from the germline V gene are MDHEN and SYDVKM. This CDR3 region has 14 residues. CDR3 coding DNA: TGTGCCAGCAGCGACGGAGGGGACTACAATGAGCAGTTCTTC. Translating it yields CASSDGGDYNEQFF.

The gene calls are TRBV28 and TRBJ1-5, with a weak D call TRBD1 (5 bases). Germline V gene sequence: CDR1 MDHEN, CDR2 SYDVKM. The ends were cut back, 8 bases at V and 3 bases at J, with 11 bases in the middle. This CDR3 has 13 amino acids. CDR3 DNA: TGTGCCAGCCTTCAGGGCTACAATCAGCCCCAGCATTTT. Translated, it gives CASLQGYNQPQHF.

By its share, this clone is medium-sized. The chain combines TRBV5-1 with TRBJ1-1; maybe TRBD1 (5 bases). Germline CDR1 and CDR2: SGHRS and YFSETQ. This CDR3 is built from 14 residues. V lost 3 bases to trimming and J lost 3 bases, with 12 bases between them. CDR3 sequence: CASSSRGGYTEAFF. In DNA form, the CDR3 reads TGCGCCAGCAGCTCAAGGGGCGGCTACACTGAAGCTTTCTTT.

The chain couples TRBV5-1 to TRBJ2-3; no firm D call. Deletions cut 0 bases from V and 2 bases from J, with 4 bases between. CDR3 length equals 13 residues. Germline V CDR1 and CDR2: SGHRS, YFSETQ. CDR3 amino acids: CASSLGLTDTQYF. CDR3 bases: TGCGCCAGCAGCTTGGGACTCACAGATACGCAGTATTTT.

As concerns this clone: This CDR3 is also generated by other DNA sequences in the sample. This rearrangement joins TRBV9 to TRBJ2-3; 14 nucleotides match TRBD2. This CDR3 is 16 amino acids long. Germline lookup yields CDR1 SGDLS and CDR2 YYNGEE. V shed 7 bases and J 1 base; nucleotides not matched to a gene: 5. The DNA for the CDR3 is TGTGCCAGCGGACTAGCGGGGGGTGGTGGCACAGATACGCAGTATTTT. Encoded protein: CASGLAGGGGTDTQYF. The variable domain in full, with the rest retrieved from reference TRBV9 and TRBJ2-3, is DSGVTQTPKHLITATGQRVTLRCSPRSGDLSVYWYQQSLDQGLQFLIQYYNGEERAKGNILERFSAQQFPDLHSELNLSSLELGDSALYFCASGLAGGGGTDTQYFGPGTRLTVL.

V is TRBV7-9 and J is TRBJ2-5; 13 bases map to TRBD2. The CDR3 extends over 19 amino acids. The V and J ends lost 5 bases and 2 bases, in that order; junction bases with no gene match: 14. Germline assignment: CDR1 SEHNR and CDR2 FQNEAQ (reference sequence). The CDR3 bases are TGTGCCAGCAGCCTTCAACTAGCGGGGGGGGCGTGGGGACAAGAGACCCAGTACTTC. Amino acid sequence: CASSLQLAGGAWGQETQYF.

The chain uses TRBV27 and TRBJ1-1, with TRBD1 as a possible D gene (5 bases). CDR3 length: 13 amino acids. The germline V gene encodes CDR1 MNHEY and CDR2 SMNVEV (reference sequence). V was trimmed by 6 bases and J by 8 bases, leaving 16 bases between them. The CDR3 loop reads CASRAQVGGEAFF. The CDR3 DNA reads as TGTGCCAGCAGGGCCCAGGTGGGGGGAGAAGCTTTCTTT.